Presented here are 28 T cell receptor beta chains from one specimen sequenced in a study of T-cell memory formation after mild COVID-19. TCRdb passed the 5' RACE reads through MiXCR, listing each CDR3 protein once. Of around 530,000 distinct CDR3 sequences listed, about 20% were seen once; the top ten hold 7% to 9%. Material: PBMCs or a T cell subset sorted from them (not recorded which). All receptors come from an adult woman who had mild COVID-19 (a few samples of this study predate the infection). Cell type and time point are not known.

The chain carries TRBV20-1 and TRBJ2-3; the D gene is possibly TRBD2 (5 bases). CDR1 and CDR2 (germline): DFQATT, SNEGSKA (reference sequence). This CDR3 is 14 amino acids long. Trimming left V 0 bases short and J 1 base short, with 8 bases between. Here the CDR3 reads CSARDDYRTDTQYF. The CDR3 bases are TGCAGTGCTAGAGATGACTACCGCACAGATACGCAGTATTTT.

This clonotype has a handful of counts. This CDR3 is CASSRGTGGAEAFF. The CDR3, as DNA: TGTGCCAGCAGTCGTGGGACAGGGGGGGCTGAAGCTTTCTTT. The chain uses TRBV5-6 and TRBJ1-1; 11 bases map to TRBD1. The CDR3 totals 14 residues. Unmatched junction bases numbered 6, after V lost 5 bases and J lost 6 bases. The germline V gene has CDR1 SGHDT and CDR2 YYEEEE.

J is TRBJ2-3 and V is TRBV19; unclear D gene. V was cut by 3 bases and J by 1 base, with 11 bases left in between. The germline V gene has CDR1 LNHDA and CDR2 SQIVND (reference sequence). The CDR3 sequence is 15 residues long. CDR3 DNA: TGTGCCAGTAGTATGGTCCGTTTCGGCACAGATACGCAGTATTTT. It yields the protein CASSMVRFGTDTQYF.

The gene calls are TRBV5-1 and TRBJ2-3, with D possibly TRBD1 on 6 matching bases. Germline V gene data show CDR1 as SGHRS and CDR2 as YFSETQ. The CDR3 loop spans 16 amino acids. Trimming stripped 0 bases from V and 0 bases from J, with 11 bases between. In DNA, the CDR3 is TGCGCCAGCAGCTTGGCTTGGACAGCAAGCACAGATACGCAGTATTTT. Amino acid sequence: CASSLAWTASTDTQYF. Looking up the rest from reference TRBV5-1 and TRBJ2-3 gives the full variable domain: KAGVTQTPRYLIKTRGQQVTLSCSPISGHRSVSWYQQTPGQGLQFLFEYFSETQRNKGNFPGRFSGRQFSNSRSEMNVSTLELGDSALYLCASSLAWTASTDTQYFGPGTRLTVL.

The J gene is TRBJ1-1, the V gene TRBV5-1, with 7 bases that match TRBD1. The germline V gene has CDR1 SGHRS and CDR2 YFSETQ. The CDR3 loop spans 14 amino acids. Trimming cost V 0 bases and J 7 bases; bases outside gene matches: 6. The CDR3 DNA sequence: TGCGCCAGCAGCTTGGGCGGACAGGTCTGTGAAGCTTTCTTT. Its protein is CASSLGGQVCEAFF.

In this sample, this clonotype turned up a few times. V and J are TRBV9 and TRBJ2-7; 7 bases line up with TRBD1. Unmatched junction bases numbered 9, after V lost 3 bases and J lost 3 bases. The CDR3 has 15 amino acids. Looked up from germline, CDR1 is SGDLS and CDR2 is YYNGEE. CDR3 sequence: CASSGSDRTFYEQYF. CDR3 sequence (DNA): TGTGCCAGCAGCGGATCGGACAGGACCTTCTACGAGCAGTACTTC.

The V and J genes are TRBV9 and TRBJ2-2; 8 bases map to TRBD2. The CDR3 is 17 amino acids. Per germline, CDR1 SGDLS and CDR2 YYNGEE. The ends lost 3 bases at V and 7 bases at J; junction bases unmatched: 14. Here the CDR3 DNA reads TGTGCCAGCAGCGGAAAGGGAGGACTAGCCTGGGGCGGGGAGCTGTTTTTT. It translates to CASSGKGGLAWGGELFF. The variable domain in full, completed from reference TRBV9 and TRBJ2-2, reads DSGVTQTPKHLITATGQRVTLRCSPRSGDLSVYWYQQSLDQGLQFLIQYYNGEERAKGNILERFSAQQFPDLHSELNLSSLELGDSALYFCASSGKGGLAWGGELFFGEGSRLTVL.

The sample holds a few counts of this clonotype. The rearrangement uses TRBV6-5 and TRBJ1-1; 10 bases are a match to TRBD1. Germline V gene lookup returns CDR1 MNHEY and CDR2 SVGAGI. The V gene end was trimmed by 0 bases and the J gene end by 1 base; junction bases not matched to a gene: 5. This CDR3 has 17 amino acids. CDR3 in DNA: TGTGCCAGCAGTTACTCGGACAGGGGGAGGGGGAACACTGAAGCTTTCTTT. Translated: CASSYSDRGRGNTEAFF.

This clonotype was recorded at least ten times. J is TRBJ2-7 and V is TRBV12-3 or TRBV12-4, with D possibly being TRBD1 (6 bases). V dropped 6 bases and J dropped 6 bases, with 21 bases sitting between them. The CDR3 spans 15 residues. CDR3 DNA: TGTGCCAGCAGGTTGGAACACAGGGTACTCTCCGAGCAGTACTTC. This translates into CASRLEHRVLSEQYF.

This clonotype was seen a handful of times. The chain employs TRBV7-9 and TRBJ2-1, with 10 positions matching TRBD2. With V trimmed by 3 bases and J by 6 bases, 5 bases remained unmatched. CDR3 size: 15 residues. In germline, CDR1 is SEHNR, CDR2 FQNEAQ (reference sequence). In DNA, the CDR3 is TGTGCCAGCAGCTTGGAGGGACTAGCGATCAATGAGCAGTTCTTC. It encodes CASSLEGLAINEQFF.

This clonotype was counted many times. The chain carries TRBV12-3 or TRBV12-4 and TRBJ1-1, with TRBD1 identical over 8 bases. This CDR3 is 14 amino acids long. Trimming removed 7 bases from V and 4 bases from J; junction bases left unmatched: 8. The CDR3 sequence is CASTPTGVGTEAFF. DNA for the CDR3: TGTGCCAGCACCCCGACAGGGGTAGGCACTGAAGCTTTCTTT.

This clonotype has a handful of counts. The V call is TRBV9, the J call TRBJ2-7; 10 bases are shared with TRBD1. CDR1 SGDLS and CDR2 YYNGEE come from the germline V gene. Losses at the gene ends were 0 bases for V and 3 bases for J; bases not matched to a gene: 3. The CDR3 covers 15 residues. In DNA, the CDR3 is TGTGCCAGCAGCGTAGGACAGGGGGCGGTCTACGAGCAGTACTTC. This translates into CASSVGQGAVYEQYF.

The rearrangement joins TRBV12-3 or TRBV12-4 to TRBJ1-3; D ambiguous. V gave up 7 bases and J gave up 0 bases, with 13 bases separating them. This CDR3 region has 15 residues. For the CDR3, the DNA is TGTGCCAGCACCAACCGGGTCCTCTCTGGAAACACCATATATTTT. Its translation: CASTNRVLSGNTIYF.

The table lists this clonotype with many counts. V and J are TRBV12-3 or TRBV12-4 and TRBJ2-5, with 11 bases aligning to TRBD2. This CDR3 is built from 17 residues. J gave up 5 bases and V 3 bases, and 11 bases lay outside the gene matches. The DNA of the CDR3 is TGTGCCAGCAGTTTCTCACCGGGACTAGCGGAAAGGGAGACCCAGTACTTC. Amino acid sequence: CASSFSPGLAERETQYF.

This clonotype was found a few times. The V call is TRBV7-9, the J call TRBJ2-1, with 7 positions matching TRBD1. V trimming: 1 base; J trimming: 4 bases; junction bases outside the gene matches: 4. The germline V gene encodes CDR1 SEHNR and CDR2 FQNEAQ (reference sequence). This CDR3 region has 15 residues. The CDR3 nucleotides read TGTGCCAGCAGCTTAGTTACAGGGGCTTACAATGAGCAGTTCTTC. Protein sequence: CASSLVTGAYNEQFF.

The gene calls are TRBV29-1 and TRBJ2-3; 9 bases match TRBD2. The germline V gene encodes CDR1 SQVTM and CDR2 ANQGSEA. The CDR3 covers 10 residues. After removal of 5 bases from V and 11 bases from J, the junction contained 2 bases not matched to a gene. The chain's CDR3 is CSVRLAEQYF. CDR3 sequence (DNA): TGCAGCGTTCGACTAGCGGAGCAGTATTTT.

This clonotype has just a few counts. The chain combines TRBV29-1 with TRBJ1-4, with 9 bases identical to TRBD1. CDR1 is SQVTM, CDR2 ANQGSEA, per germline. V shed 6 bases and J 3 bases; nucleotides not matched to a gene: 8. The CDR3 is 15 residues long. The chain's CDR3 is CSVTPGTGPNEKLFF. CDR3 nucleotide sequence: TGCAGCGTCACTCCCGGGACAGGGCCTAATGAAAAACTGTTTTTT.

The V gene is TRBV20-1, the J gene TRBJ2-6; 7 bases map to TRBD1. This CDR3 is built from 20 residues. Germline CDR1 is DFQATT and CDR2 is SNEGSKA (reference sequence). Unmatched junction bases numbered 17, after V lost 3 bases and J lost 0 bases. In nucleotides, the CDR3 is TGCAGTGCTAGCCCTCGGACAGGAGGTGCCCTCTTCTCTGGGGCCAACGTCCTGACTTTC. Its translation is CSASPRTGGALFSGANVLTF.

This clonotype was detected only once. The chain couples TRBV27 to TRBJ1-6; 7 bases map to TRBD1. CDR1 is MNHEY, CDR2 SMNVEV, per germline (reference sequence). The CDR3 length is 15 residues. Trimming at V came to 9 bases and at J to 4 bases, leaving 9 bases not matched to a gene. CDR3 in DNA: TGTGCCAGTCGACTCAGGGGGATTTATAATTCACCCCTCCACTTT. Amino acids: CASRLRGIYNSPLHF.

V is TRBV24-1 and J is TRBJ2-3; possible D gene TRBD1, 6 bases. Trimming left V 5 bases short and J 0 bases short, with 11 bases between. The CDR3 is 15 amino acids. Per germline, CDR1 KGHDR and CDR2 SFDVKD. For the CDR3, the DNA is TGTGCCACCAGTGGAGGGGGTTCCAGCACAGATACGCAGTATTTT. Protein product: CATSGGGSSTDTQYF.

This clonotype occurred a few times. CDR3 in DNA: TGTGCCAGCAGCACCCGGAACCCTAGCGGAGGACCCCAGTTCTTC. It specifies CASSTRNPSGGPQFF. The chain recombines TRBV7-9 with TRBJ2-1; 7 positions agree with TRBD2. The V and J ends lost 5 bases and 13 bases, in that order; junction bases with no gene match: 17. The CDR3 length is 15 residues. Germline V gives CDR1 SEHNR, CDR2 FQNEAQ (reference sequence).

The rearrangement joins TRBV7-9 to TRBJ1-2; perhaps TRBD1 as D (6 bases). The V and J ends lost 5 bases and 8 bases respectively, with 9 bases between them. The CDR3 is made up of 11 amino acids. Germline V CDR1 and CDR2: SEHNR, FQNEAQ (reference sequence). CDR3 sequence reads: CASSHREGYTF. In nucleotides, the CDR3 is TGTGCCAGCAGCCACAGGGAAGGCTACACCTTC.

The gene calls are TRBV12-3 or TRBV12-4 and TRBJ2-3, with 7 bases lining up with TRBD2. This CDR3 comprises 14 residues. V was pared by 8 bases and J by 0 bases, with 5 bases of the junction left unmatched. CDR3 amino acids: CASRLAASTDTQYF. For the CDR3, the DNA is TGTGCCAGCCGTCTAGCGGCGAGCACAGATACGCAGTATTTT.

This clonotype was picked up many times. One end of the junction varies from germline; a read error may be responsible. V and J are TRBV7-3 and TRBJ2-1; 9 bases align to TRBD2. This CDR3 region has 16 residues. Germline-derived CDR1 and CDR2 are SGHTA and FQGTGA. Written as DNA, the CDR3 is TGCGCCAGCAGCTTGCTAGCGGGGAGCTCCTACAATGAGCAGTTCTTC. This sequence encodes CASSLLAGSSYNEQFF.

Ten or more counts support this clonotype. The chain links TRBV18 to TRBJ1-1; D possibly corresponds to TRBD1 (5 bases). This CDR3 is built from 16 residues. Germline CDR1 is KGHSH and CDR2 is LQKENI. With 4 bases removed from V and 7 bases from J, the gap between germline ends came to 22 bases. In DNA form, the CDR3 reads TGTGCCAGCTCACTGTTCAGGGCCCCCTCGGGGGGTGAAGCTTTCTTT. Translated: CASSLFRAPSGGEAFF.

The chain has TRBV18 and TRBJ2-7; possible D gene TRBD1, 5 bases. V was pared by 1 base and J by 4 bases, with 14 bases between. This CDR3 contains 15 residues. The germline CDR1 and CDR2 sequences are KGHSH and LQKENI. The CDR3 loop reads CASSPRVQGRYEQYF. For the CDR3, the DNA is TGTGCCAGCTCACCACGGGTTCAGGGTCGTTACGAGCAGTACTTC. The full variable domain, its missing parts supplied by reference TRBV18 and TRBJ2-7, is NAGVMQNPRHLVRRRGQEARLRCSPMKGHSHVYWYRQLPEEGLKFMVYLQKENIIDESGMPKERFSAEFPKEGPSILRIQQVVRGDSAAYFCASSPRVQGRYEQYFGPGTRLTVT.

This clonotype has a handful of counts. This rearrangement joins TRBV7-9 to TRBJ1-1, with 8 bases identical to TRBD1. The CDR3 runs to 14 residues. After removal of 5 bases from V and 5 bases from J, the junction contained 7 bases not matched to a gene. Germline assignment: CDR1 SEHNR and CDR2 FQNEAQ (reference sequence). CDR3 DNA: TGTGCCAGCAGCGACGGGACAGGCTTGACTGAAGCTTTCTTT. This translates into CASSDGTGLTEAFF. Together with reference TRBV7-9 and TRBJ1-1, the CDR3 gives the full variable domain: DTGVSQNPRHKITKRGQNVTFRCDPISEHNRLYWYRQTLGQGPEFLTYFQNEAQLEKSRLLSDRFSAERPKGSFSTLEIQRTEQGDSAMYLCASSDGTGLTEAFFGQGTRLTVV.

This clonotype has a handful of counts. The chain links TRBV12-3 or TRBV12-4 to TRBJ1-2; D not certain. V was pared by 4 bases and J by 4 bases, with 16 bases between. The CDR3 is 15 residues long. Here the CDR3 DNA reads TGTGCCAGCAGTTCACTGGAGGGAGCGGGCTATGGCTACACCTTC. Its translation: CASSSLEGAGYGYTF.